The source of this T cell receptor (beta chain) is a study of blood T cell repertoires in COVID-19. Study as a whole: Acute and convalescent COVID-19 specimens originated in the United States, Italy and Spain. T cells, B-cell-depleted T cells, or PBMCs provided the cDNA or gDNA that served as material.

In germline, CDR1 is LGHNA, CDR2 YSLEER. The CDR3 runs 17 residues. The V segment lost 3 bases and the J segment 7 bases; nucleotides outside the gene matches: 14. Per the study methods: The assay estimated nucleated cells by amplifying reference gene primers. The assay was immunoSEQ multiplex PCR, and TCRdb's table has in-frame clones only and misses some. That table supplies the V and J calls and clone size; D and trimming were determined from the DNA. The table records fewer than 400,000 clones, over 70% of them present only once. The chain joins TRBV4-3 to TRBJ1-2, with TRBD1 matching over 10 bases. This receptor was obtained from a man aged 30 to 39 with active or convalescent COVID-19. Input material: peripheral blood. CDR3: CASSQARLRQGAGGYTF. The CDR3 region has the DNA TGCGCCAGCAGCCAGGCGAGGTTAAGACAGGGGGCTGGTGGCTACACCTTC.